This T cell receptor beta chain derives from a study of T cells in Graves' hyperthyroidism and ophthalmopathy. Study-level findings and limits: Model predictions of ophthalmopathy came a median approximately 6.8 months before onset.

RNA transcripts yielded amplified TCR beta CDR3 regions. An initial round of RT-PCR targeting the TCR CDR3 relied on the HTBI primer set. TCRdb reanalysed the multiplex PCR reads using MiXCR and keeps one entry per CDR3 protein. The table lists about 710,000 distinct CDR3 sequences, about 16% of them singletons. Diagnosing involved the use of clinical symptoms, serum thyroxine and TRAb, thyroid ultrasound and orbital computed tomography. PBMCs were derived from 10 ml fresh peripheral blood. J was trimmed by 1 base and V by 4 bases; bases with no gene match: 7. CDR3 length: 16 amino acids. CDR1 is SGHRS, CDR2 YFSETQ, per germline. This clonotype has more than one count but fewer than ten. Its specificity is not known.

The V call is TRBV5-1, the J call TRBJ2-2; TRBD1 matches at 7 bases. Material: blood. The sequence derives from a man between 18 and 29 years old with Graves' hyperthyroidism. In DNA form, the CDR3 reads TGCGCCAGCAGCCAGGGGGACAGACTGAACACCGGGGAGCTGTTTTTT. Amino acid sequence: CASSQGDRLNTGELFF.